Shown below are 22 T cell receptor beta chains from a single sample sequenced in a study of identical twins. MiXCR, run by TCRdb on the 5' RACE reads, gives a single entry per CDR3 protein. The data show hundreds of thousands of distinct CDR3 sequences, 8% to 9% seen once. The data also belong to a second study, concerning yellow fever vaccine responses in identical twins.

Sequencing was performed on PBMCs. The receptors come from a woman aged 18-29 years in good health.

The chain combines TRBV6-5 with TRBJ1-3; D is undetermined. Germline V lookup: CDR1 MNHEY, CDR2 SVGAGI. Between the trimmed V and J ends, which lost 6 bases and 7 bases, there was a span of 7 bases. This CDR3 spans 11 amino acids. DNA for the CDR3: TGTGCCAGCAGGGTCTCGAACACCATATATTTT. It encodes CASRVSNTIYF.

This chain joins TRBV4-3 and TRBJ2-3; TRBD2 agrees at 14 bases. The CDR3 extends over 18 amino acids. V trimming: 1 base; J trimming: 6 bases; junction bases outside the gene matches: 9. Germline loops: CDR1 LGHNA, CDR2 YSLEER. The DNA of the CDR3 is TGCGCCAGCAGCCAAGGCGTTCCAGGACTAGCGGGAGGTGATACGCAGTATTTT. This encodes CASSQGVPGLAGGDTQYF.

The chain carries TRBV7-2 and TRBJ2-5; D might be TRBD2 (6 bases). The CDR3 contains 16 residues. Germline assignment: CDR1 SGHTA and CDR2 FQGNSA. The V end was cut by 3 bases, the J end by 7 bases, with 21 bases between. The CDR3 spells CASSFNMGGKAGTQYF. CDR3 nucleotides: TGTGCCAGCAGCTTCAACATGGGCGGGAAGGCAGGGACCCAGTACTTC.

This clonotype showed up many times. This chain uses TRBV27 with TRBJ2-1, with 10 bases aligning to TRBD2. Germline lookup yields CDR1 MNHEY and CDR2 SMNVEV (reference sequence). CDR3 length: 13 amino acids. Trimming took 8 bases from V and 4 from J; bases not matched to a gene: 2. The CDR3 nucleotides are TGTGCCAGCGGACTAGCGGAGTACAATGAGCAGTTCTTC. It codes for CASGLAEYNEQFF.

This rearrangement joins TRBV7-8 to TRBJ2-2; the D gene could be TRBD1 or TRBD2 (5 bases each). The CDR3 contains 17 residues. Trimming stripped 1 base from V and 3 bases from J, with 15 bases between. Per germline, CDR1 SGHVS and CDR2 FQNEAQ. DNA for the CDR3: TGTGCCAGCAGCTTAGAAGGGGCCCTGAGGGACACCGGGGAGCTGTTTTTT. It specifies CASSLEGALRDTGELFF.

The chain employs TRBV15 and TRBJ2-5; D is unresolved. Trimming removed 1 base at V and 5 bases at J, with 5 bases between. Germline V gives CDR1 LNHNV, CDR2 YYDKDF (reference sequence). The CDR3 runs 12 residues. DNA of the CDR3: TGTGCCACCAGCAGAGTGCCGGAGACCCAGTACTTC. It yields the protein CATSRVPETQYF.

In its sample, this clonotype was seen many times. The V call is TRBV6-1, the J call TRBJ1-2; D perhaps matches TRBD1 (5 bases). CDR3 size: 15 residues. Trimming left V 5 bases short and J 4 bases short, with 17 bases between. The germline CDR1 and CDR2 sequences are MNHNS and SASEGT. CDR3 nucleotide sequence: TGTGCCAGCAGTCCTTCGGGGGGAACGAGCTATGGCTACACCTTC. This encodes CASSPSGGTSYGYTF.

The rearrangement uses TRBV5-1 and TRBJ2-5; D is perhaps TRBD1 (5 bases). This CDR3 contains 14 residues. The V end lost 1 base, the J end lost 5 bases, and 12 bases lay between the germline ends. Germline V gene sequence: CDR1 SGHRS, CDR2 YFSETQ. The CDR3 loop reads CASSLKTGPETQYF. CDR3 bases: TGCGCCAGCAGCTTGAAAACAGGTCCCGAGACCCAGTACTTC.

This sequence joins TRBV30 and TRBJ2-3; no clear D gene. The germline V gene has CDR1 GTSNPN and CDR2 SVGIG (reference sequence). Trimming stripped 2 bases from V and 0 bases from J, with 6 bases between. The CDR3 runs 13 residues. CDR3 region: CAWSTLSTDTQYF. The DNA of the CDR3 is TGTGCCTGGAGTACCCTGAGCACAGATACGCAGTATTTT.

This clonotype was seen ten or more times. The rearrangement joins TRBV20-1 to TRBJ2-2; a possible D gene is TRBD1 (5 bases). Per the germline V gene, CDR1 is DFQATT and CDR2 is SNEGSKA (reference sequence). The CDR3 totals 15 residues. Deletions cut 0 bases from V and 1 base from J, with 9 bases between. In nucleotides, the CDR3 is TGCAGTGCTAGAGATCATAGGGGGAACACCGGGGAGCTGTTTTTT. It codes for CSARDHRGNTGELFF.

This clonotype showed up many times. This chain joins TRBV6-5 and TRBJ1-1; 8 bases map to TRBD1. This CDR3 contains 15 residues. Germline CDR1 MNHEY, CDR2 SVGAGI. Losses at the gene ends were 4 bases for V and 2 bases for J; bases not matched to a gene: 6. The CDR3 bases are TGTGCCAGCAGTTTACGGGCAGGGGGCAACACTGAAGCTTTCTTT. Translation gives CASSLRAGGNTEAFF.

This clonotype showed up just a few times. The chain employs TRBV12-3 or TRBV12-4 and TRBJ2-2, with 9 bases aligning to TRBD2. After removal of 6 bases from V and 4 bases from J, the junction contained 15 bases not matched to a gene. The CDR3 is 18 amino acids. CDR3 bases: TGTGCCAGCAGATCCCGGGGTAGCGGGAGTACTATCACCGGGGAGCTGTTTTTT. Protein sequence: CASRSRGSGSTITGELFF.

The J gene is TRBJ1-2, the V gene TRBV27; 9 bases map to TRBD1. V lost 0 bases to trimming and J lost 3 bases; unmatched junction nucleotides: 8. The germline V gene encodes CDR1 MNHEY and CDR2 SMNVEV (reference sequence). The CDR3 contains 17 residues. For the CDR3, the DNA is TGTGCCAGCAGTTTATCGGGACAGGGCCCTCGGGACTATGGCTACACCTTC. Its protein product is CASSLSGQGPRDYGYTF.

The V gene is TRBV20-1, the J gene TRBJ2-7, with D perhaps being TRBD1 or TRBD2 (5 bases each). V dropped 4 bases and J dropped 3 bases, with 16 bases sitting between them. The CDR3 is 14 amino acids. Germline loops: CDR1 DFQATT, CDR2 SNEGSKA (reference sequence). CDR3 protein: CSAIEPGRHYEQYF. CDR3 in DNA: TGCAGTGCTATTGAACCGGGACGCCACTACGAGCAGTACTTC.

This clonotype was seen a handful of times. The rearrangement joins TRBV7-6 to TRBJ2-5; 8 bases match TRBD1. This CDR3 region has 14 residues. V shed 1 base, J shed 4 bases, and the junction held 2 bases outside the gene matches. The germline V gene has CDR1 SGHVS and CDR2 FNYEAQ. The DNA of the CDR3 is TGTGCCAGCAGCTTAGGGACAGGGTTAGAGACCCAGTACTTC. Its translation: CASSLGTGLETQYF.

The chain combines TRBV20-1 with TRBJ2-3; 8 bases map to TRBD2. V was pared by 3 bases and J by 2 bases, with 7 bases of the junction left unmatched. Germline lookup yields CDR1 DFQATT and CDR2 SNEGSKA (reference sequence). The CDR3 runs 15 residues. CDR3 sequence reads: CSARPLLAVTDTQYF. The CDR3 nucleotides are TGCAGTGCTAGGCCACTACTAGCGGTCACAGATACGCAGTATTTT.

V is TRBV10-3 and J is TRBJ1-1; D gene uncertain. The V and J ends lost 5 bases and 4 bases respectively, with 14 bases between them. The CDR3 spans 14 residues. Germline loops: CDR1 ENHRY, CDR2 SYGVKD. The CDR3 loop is CAISMTHEATEAFF. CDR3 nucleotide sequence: TGTGCCATCAGTATGACACATGAAGCCACTGAAGCTTTCTTT.

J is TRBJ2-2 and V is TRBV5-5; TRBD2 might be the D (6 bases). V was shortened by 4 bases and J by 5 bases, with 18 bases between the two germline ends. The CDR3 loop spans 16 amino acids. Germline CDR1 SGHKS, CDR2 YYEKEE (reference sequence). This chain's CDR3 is CASSTLREPSTGELFF. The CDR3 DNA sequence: TGTGCCAGCAGCACCCTCCGGGAGCCTTCGACCGGGGAGCTGTTTTTT. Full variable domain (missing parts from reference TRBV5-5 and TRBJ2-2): DAGVTQSPTHLIKTRGQQVTLRCSPISGHKSVSWYQQVLGQGPQFIFQYYEKEERGRGNFPDRFSARQFPNYSSELNVNALLLGDSALYLCASSTLREPSTGELFFGEGSRLTVL.

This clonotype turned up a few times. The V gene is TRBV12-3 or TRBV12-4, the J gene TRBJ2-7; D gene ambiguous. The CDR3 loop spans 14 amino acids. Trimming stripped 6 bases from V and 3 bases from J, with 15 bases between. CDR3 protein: CASSNEAGFYEQYF. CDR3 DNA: TGTGCCAGCAGCAACGAAGCAGGTTTCTACGAGCAGTACTTC.

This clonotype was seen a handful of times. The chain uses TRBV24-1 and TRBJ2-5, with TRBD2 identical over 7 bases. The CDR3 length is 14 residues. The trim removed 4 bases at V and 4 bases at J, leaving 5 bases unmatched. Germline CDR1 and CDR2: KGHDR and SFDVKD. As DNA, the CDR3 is TGTGCCACCAGTGAACCGGGAGGAAGAGAGACCCAGTACTTC. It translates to CATSEPGGRETQYF.

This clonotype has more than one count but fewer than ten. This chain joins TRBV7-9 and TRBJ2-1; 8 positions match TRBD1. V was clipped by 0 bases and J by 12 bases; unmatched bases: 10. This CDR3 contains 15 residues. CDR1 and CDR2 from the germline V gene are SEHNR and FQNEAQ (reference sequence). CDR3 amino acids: CASSLAPGQDSPQFF. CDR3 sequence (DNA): TGTGCCAGCAGCTTAGCGCCGGGACAGGACTCCCCGCAGTTCTTC.

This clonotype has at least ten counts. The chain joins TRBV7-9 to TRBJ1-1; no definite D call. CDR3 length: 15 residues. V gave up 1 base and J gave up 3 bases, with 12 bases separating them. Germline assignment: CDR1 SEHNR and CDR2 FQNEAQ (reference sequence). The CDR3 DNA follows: TGTGCCAGCAGCTTAGACTACGGCGTCTACACTGAAGCTTTCTTT. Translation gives CASSLDYGVYTEAFF.